This TCR beta chain was recovered during a study of blood T cell repertoires in COVID-19. Trimming took off 3 bases at V and 13 bases at J, with 12 bases between the two ends. This CDR3 comprises 12 residues. Germline V gives CDR1 SGHNT, CDR2 YENEEA. Assay: immunoSEQ multiplex PCR; the TCRdb copy retains only in-frame clones and omits some. The sample shows around 97,000 clones, roughly nine tenths of them seen only once. Sequences were obtained from peripheral blood. The chain couples TRBV11-3 to TRBJ2-2; D possibly corresponds to TRBD2 (5 bases). The clonotype was recovered from a man aged 50 to 59 in a cohort sampled during active COVID-19. CDR3 DNA sequence: TGTGCCAGCAGCTTTGAGCCGGGAATGCTGTTTTTT. Translation gives CASSFEPGMLFF.